Described below is a single T cell receptor (beta chain) sequence and its context. What it recognizes is unknown. These data originate in a study of shared clonotypes between healthy human individuals. General study points: Estimated richness was generally greater in naive than memory subsets.

Positive CCR7 selection of CD45RO-negative cells yielded the naive CD8 cells, and terminally differentiated effector memory CD45RA+ cells were excluded. Every contributor of samples was a Caucasian grown-up residing in Nashville, Tennessee. Investigators spread the genomic DNA of each subset evenly over several immunoSEQ plates. Sequenced by immunoSEQ multiplex PCR; TCRdb stores in-frame clones only, minus some. The sample yields hundreds of thousands of clones, 90% to 95% seen once. Germline V lookup: CDR1 SGHRS, CDR2 YFSETQ. The CDR3 has 16 residues. Trimming at V came to 1 base and at J to 6 bases, leaving 8 bases not matched to a gene.

The sequence was collected from a woman younger than 45 in good health. The rearrangement joins TRBV5-1 to TRBJ2-1, with 9 bases that match TRBD2. The material sequenced was naive CD8+ T cells sorted from blood. The CDR3 loop is CASSLTFSGRLNEQFF. In DNA, the CDR3 is TGCGCCAGCAGCTTGACTTTCAGCGGGAGGCTCAATGAGCAGTTCTTC.